The 26 T cell receptor beta chains below all came from one sample that was sequenced in a study of siplizumab effects on memory and regulatory T cells. Here immunoSEQ multiplex PCR was the method, and the copy in TCRdb shows in-frame clones only, minus some. The repertoire includes tens of thousands of clones, about 90% of them detected once, and approximately 30% sits in the top ten. The specimen sequenced was CD8+ T cells sorted from blood. The origin of the receptors is a human donor in good health.

CDR3 sequence reads: CASSSSGRNYEQYF. CDR3 nucleotide sequence: TGTGCCAGCAGTTCTAGCGGTAGAAACTACGAGCAGTACTTC. The rearrangement links TRBV27 to TRBJ2-7; 7 nucleotides match TRBD2. Per the germline V gene, CDR1 is MNHEY and CDR2 is SMNVEV (reference sequence). This CDR3 has 14 amino acids. Germline trimming cut 4 bases from V and 3 bases from J; bases unmatched to any gene: 6.

This clone was recorded only once. The genes are TRBV6-5 and TRBJ2-1; either TRBD1 or TRBD2 may fit D (6 bases each). This CDR3 is 14 amino acids long. V was cut by 0 bases and J by 8 bases, with 11 bases left in between. Germline-derived CDR1 and CDR2 are MNHEY and SVGAGI. CDR3 coding DNA: TGTGCCAGCAGTTACTCCGACGGGGGCGATGAGCAGTTCTTC. Translation gives CASSYSDGGDEQFF.

This sequence joins TRBV19 and TRBJ2-2, with unresolved D. The V and J ends lost 8 bases and 2 bases respectively, with 12 bases between them. CDR1 is LNHDA, CDR2 SQIVND, per germline (reference sequence). CDR3 length: 14 amino acids. Written as DNA, the CDR3 is TGTGCCAGTTTACAGCAAGGTAACACCGGGGAGCTGTTTTTT. As protein: CASLQQGNTGELFF.

This sequence joins TRBV7-2 and TRBJ2-7, with 11 bases matching TRBD2. There are 15 residues in the CDR3. Germline V gene sequence: CDR1 SGHTA, CDR2 FQGNSA. The J segment lost 2 bases and the V segment lost 5 bases, leaving 5 bases of the junction unmatched. The CDR3 nucleotides read TGTGCCAGCAGCCTAATAGCGGGGGGGGCCTACGAGCAGTACTTC. Translation: CASSLIAGGAYEQYF.

V is TRBV19 and J is TRBJ1-2, with D possibly being TRBD1 (5 bases). The germline gives CDR1 LNHDA, CDR2 SQIVND (reference sequence). The length of the CDR3 is 14 residues. The germline V and J ends were trimmed by 7 bases and 8 bases, with 20 bases remaining between them. DNA for the CDR3: TGTGCCAGTAAAGAACAGGTTTCGATCTGGGGCTACACCTTC. Residues: CASKEQVSIWGYTF.

The CDR3 loop reads CASSLARADGYTF. CDR3 DNA: TGTGCCAGCAGCTTAGCGAGGGCGGATGGCTACACCTTC. The chain uses TRBV7-8 and TRBJ1-2, with D hard to call. Trimming stripped 0 bases from V and 6 bases from J, with 8 bases between. Germline CDR1 and CDR2: SGHVS and FQNEAQ. This CDR3 region has 13 residues.

The chain joins TRBV19 to TRBJ2-5; 10 nucleotides match TRBD1. The V and J ends lost 7 bases and 5 bases, in that order; junction bases with no gene match: 10. CDR3 length equals 15 residues. Germline assignment: CDR1 LNHDA and CDR2 SQIVND (reference sequence). CDR3 nucleotide sequence: TGTGCCAGTACCGTCGGGACAGGGGCTATGGAGACCCAGTACTTC. It is translated as CASTVGTGAMETQYF.

The rearrangement uses TRBV12-5 and TRBJ1-2, with D possibly being TRBD1 (5 bases). With 3 bases removed from V and 10 bases from J, the gap between germline ends came to 12 bases. This CDR3 has 12 amino acids. Germline V gene data show CDR1 as LGHNT and CDR2 as FRNRAP. The CDR3 is CASGFGGWAYTF. As DNA, the CDR3 is TGTGCTAGTGGTTTTGGGGGGTGGGCCTACACCTTC.

The chain has TRBV7-8 and TRBJ2-1; the D is unclear. The V gene's germline CDR1 is SGHVS and CDR2 FQNEAQ. This CDR3 has 12 residues. Trimming removed 1 base from V and 7 bases from J, with 5 bases in between. The CDR3 DNA reads TGTGCCAGCAGCTTAGGCGATAATGAGCAGTTCTTC. It encodes CASSLGDNEQFF. Based on the CDR3 plus reference TRBV7-8 and TRBJ2-1, the full variable domain is GAGVSQSPRYKVAKRGQDVALRCDPISGHVSLFWYQQALGQGPEFLTYFQNEAQLDKSGLPSDRFFAERPEGSVSTLKIQRTQQEDSAVYLCASSLGDNEQFFGPGTRLTVL.

The V gene is TRBV7-9, the J gene TRBJ2-1; 8 nucleotides agree with TRBD1. The CDR3 has 16 residues. Per germline, CDR1 SEHNR and CDR2 FQNEAQ (reference sequence). V lost 4 bases and J lost 7; bases outside the gene matches: 12. DNA for the CDR3: TGTGCCAGCAGCTCCAACCACAGGGGGACTTGGAATGAGCAGTTCTTC. It is translated as CASSSNHRGTWNEQFF. The full variable domain, rest sourced from reference TRBV7-9 and TRBJ2-1, is DTGVSQNPRHKITKRGQNVTFRCDPISEHNRLYWYRQTLGQGPEFLTYFQNEAQLEKSRLLSDRFSAERPKGSFSTLEIQRTEQGDSAMYLCASSSNHRGTWNEQFFGPGTRLTVL.

In its sample, this clone was seen a few times. The gene calls are TRBV12-5 and TRBJ2-2; maybe TRBD1 (5 bases). CDR1 and CDR2 (germline): LGHNT, FRNRAP. The ends were cut back, 6 bases at V and 2 bases at J, with 13 bases in the middle. This CDR3 region has 15 residues. CDR3 nucleotides: TGTGCTAGTGGCTCACAGGAGCTAAACACCGGGGAGCTGTTTTTT. Translation gives CASGSQELNTGELFF.

In this sample, this clone turned up once. The gene calls are TRBV19 and TRBJ2-7; 7 nucleotides line up with TRBD2. J gave up 6 bases and V 6 bases, and 11 bases lay outside the gene matches. CDR1 and CDR2 (germline): LNHDA, SQIVND (reference sequence). CDR3 length: 14 residues. DNA for the CDR3: TGTGCCAGTAGCAACCCGGGTTCGGGGGGCGAGCAGTACTTC. Its translation is CASSNPGSGGEQYF.

The chain links TRBV15 to TRBJ2-5; D possibly uses TRBD1 or TRBD2 (5 bases each). This CDR3 has 14 amino acids. With 4 bases removed from V and 5 bases from J, the gap between germline ends came to 14 bases. CDR1 is LNHNV and CDR2 is YYDKDF in the germline V gene (reference sequence). The CDR3 DNA reads TGTGCCACCAGCAAATGGATAGGGGACGAGACCCAGTACTTC. As protein: CATSKWIGDETQYF.

The chain couples TRBV14 to TRBJ2-1; TRBD1 matches 7 bases. V lost 2 bases to trimming and J lost 4 bases; unmatched junction nucleotides: 11. CDR1 and CDR2 (germline): SGHDN, FVKESK. The length of the CDR3 is 17 residues. The CDR3, as DNA: TGTGCCAGCAGCCAACGTAGAGGTGGGACAGTATACAATGAGCAGTTCTTC. Its translation: CASSQRRGGTVYNEQFF.

CDR3 residues: CASSSARLDRAYEQYF. The CDR3 DNA reads as TGTGCCAGCAGCTCCGCTAGATTGGACAGGGCCTACGAGCAGTACTTC. The V call is TRBV7-9, the J call TRBJ2-7; 8 bases map to TRBD1. Trimming removed 4 bases from V and 2 bases from J; junction bases left unmatched: 10. CDR3 length equals 16 residues. The germline V gene encodes CDR1 SEHNR and CDR2 FQNEAQ (reference sequence).

Here the CDR3 DNA reads TGTGCCAGCAGCTTGAACGCGGGACAGGGATTTTACGAGCAGTACTTC. Amino acid sequence: CASSLNAGQGFYEQYF. The V call is TRBV5-4, the J call TRBJ2-7, with 9 bases lining up with TRBD1. CDR1 SGHNT and CDR2 YYREEE come from the germline V gene (reference sequence). The CDR3 runs 16 residues. Trimming at V came to 1 base and at J to 4 bases, leaving 9 bases not matched to a gene.

The chain joins TRBV14 to TRBJ2-7; TRBD2 is a possible D gene (6 bases). Germline V gives CDR1 SGHDN, CDR2 FVKESK. Trimming took off 5 bases at V and 6 bases at J, with 11 bases between the two ends. The CDR3 is made up of 12 amino acids. DNA of the CDR3: TGTGCCAGCAGCATTTTGGGACTCGAGCAGTACTTC. Its translation is CASSILGLEQYF.

The chain joins TRBV5-6 to TRBJ2-7; weak D call: TRBD2 (6 bases). The length of the CDR3 is 15 residues. The V gene lost 1 base and the J gene lost 1 base, with 12 bases spanning the gap. CDR1 SGHDT and CDR2 YYEEEE come from the germline V gene. The CDR3: CASSLRGAPSYEQYF. The CDR3 DNA is TGTGCCAGCAGCTTGCGCGGGGCGCCTTCCTACGAGCAGTACTTC.

This chain links TRBV14 with TRBJ1-2; D ambiguous. The CDR3 spans 20 residues. V was trimmed by 1 base and J by 1 base, leaving 25 bases between them. Germline loops: CDR1 SGHDN, CDR2 FVKESK. The CDR3 loop is CASSQVGLGDNRSLNYGYTF. In nucleotides, the CDR3 is TGTGCCAGCAGCCAAGTAGGTCTAGGAGACAACCGTTCCCTTAACTATGGCTACACCTTC.

The V gene is TRBV27, the J gene TRBJ1-1; TRBD1 aligns across 7 bases. The CDR3 is made up of 14 amino acids. Germline V CDR1 and CDR2: MNHEY, SMNVEV (reference sequence). V trimming: 8 bases; J trimming: 2 bases; junction bases outside the gene matches: 8. CDR3 in DNA: TGTGCCAGCGGCCCCGGGACAGCAAACACTGAAGCTTTCTTT. Translation: CASGPGTANTEAFF.

The chain recombines TRBV5-6 with TRBJ2-1; possible D gene TRBD1, 5 bases. Germline lookup yields CDR1 SGHDT and CDR2 YYEEEE. The CDR3 totals 11 residues. Trimming took off 5 bases at V and 14 bases at J, with 14 bases between the two ends. The CDR3 region has the DNA TGTGCCAGCAGTTCCAGGGAACAGGAGTTCTTC. Its translation: CASSSREQEFF. The full variable domain, its missing parts supplied by reference TRBV5-6 and TRBJ2-1, is DAGVTQSPTHLIKTRGQQVTLRCSPKSGHDTVSWYQQALGQGPQFIFQYYEEEERQRGNFPDRFSGHQFPNYSSELNVNALLLGDSALYLCASSSREQEFFGPGTRLTVL.

V gene TRBV7-6 combines with J gene TRBJ1-5, with unresolved D. The CDR3 spans 13 residues. V lost 2 bases to trimming and J lost 14 bases, with 16 bases between them. Germline CDR1 and CDR2: SGHVS and FNYEAQ. Here the CDR3 DNA reads TGTGCCAGCAGCTTATACAGCGGCAGTCTGAAGCATTTT. It encodes CASSLYSGSLKHF.

A note on this clone: In the same sample, other DNA sequences code for this CDR3. This chain connects TRBV27 to TRBJ2-7; D is ambiguous. CDR1 MNHEY and CDR2 SMNVEV come from the germline V gene (reference sequence). The length of the CDR3 is 13 residues. Trimming removed 3 bases at V and 4 bases at J, with 10 bases between. Here the CDR3 DNA reads TGTGCCAGCAGTTTTTTCTCGGGTTACGAGCAGTACTTC. The encoded protein is CASSFFSGYEQYF.

The V gene is TRBV6-4, the J gene TRBJ2-2, with D perhaps matching TRBD1 (6 bases). The CDR3 totals 16 residues. V lost 3 bases and J lost 2, with 13 bases in between. Germline CDR1 reads MRHNA; CDR2 reads SNTAGT. DNA for the CDR3: TGTGCCAGCAGTGAATACAACAGGGAAAACACCGGGGAGCTGTTTTTT. Protein sequence: CASSEYNRENTGELFF.

This chain connects TRBV27 to TRBJ1-1; 7 bases agree with TRBD1. The CDR3 has 14 residues. The germline V gene encodes CDR1 MNHEY and CDR2 SMNVEV (reference sequence). Trimming cost V 4 bases and J 7 bases; bases outside gene matches: 9. This chain's CDR3 is CASSWTGHKDEAFF. Here the CDR3 DNA reads TGTGCCAGCAGTTGGACAGGACATAAGGATGAAGCTTTCTTT.

The rearrangement links TRBV7-3 to TRBJ2-1, with D perhaps TRBD2 (5 bases). CDR1 is SGHTA, CDR2 FQGTGA, per germline. Trimming took 5 bases from V and 2 from J, leaving 16 bases between them. This CDR3 is 16 amino acids long. For the CDR3, the DNA is TGTGCCAGCAGCCCCGAGGGAAGGGTGACCTACAATGAGCAGTTCTTC. Translation gives CASSPEGRVTYNEQFF.